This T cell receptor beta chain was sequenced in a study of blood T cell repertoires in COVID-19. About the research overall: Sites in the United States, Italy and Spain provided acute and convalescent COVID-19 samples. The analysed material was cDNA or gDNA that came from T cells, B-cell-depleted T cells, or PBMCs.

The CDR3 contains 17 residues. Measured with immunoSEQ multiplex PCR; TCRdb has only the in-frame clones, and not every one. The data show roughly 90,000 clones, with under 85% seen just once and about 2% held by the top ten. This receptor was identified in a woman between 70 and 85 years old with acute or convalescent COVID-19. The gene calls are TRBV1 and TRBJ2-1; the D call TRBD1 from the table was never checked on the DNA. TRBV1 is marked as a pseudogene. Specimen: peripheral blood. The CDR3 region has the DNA TGCACCAGCAGCCAACGAAAACAGGGGAACTCCTACAATGAGCAGTTCTTC. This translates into CTSSQRKQGNSYNEQFF.